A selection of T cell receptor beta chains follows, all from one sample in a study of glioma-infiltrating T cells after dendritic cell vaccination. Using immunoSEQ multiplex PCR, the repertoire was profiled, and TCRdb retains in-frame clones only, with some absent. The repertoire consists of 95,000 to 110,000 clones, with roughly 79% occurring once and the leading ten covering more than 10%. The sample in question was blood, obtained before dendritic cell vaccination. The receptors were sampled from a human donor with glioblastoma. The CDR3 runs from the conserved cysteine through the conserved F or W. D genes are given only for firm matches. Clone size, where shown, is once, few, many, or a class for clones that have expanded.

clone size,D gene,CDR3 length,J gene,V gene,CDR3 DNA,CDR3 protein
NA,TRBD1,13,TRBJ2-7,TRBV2,TGTGCCAGCATTACAGGGGGCCTCAACGAGCAGTACTTC,CASITGGLNEQYF
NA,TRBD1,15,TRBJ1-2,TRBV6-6,TGTGCCAGCAGGCCATCAGGGGGCGATTTCTATGGCTACACCTTC,CASRPSGGDFYGYTF
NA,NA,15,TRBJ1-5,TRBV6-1,TGTGCCAGCAGCCTTTCTGGGGGGGCGTATCAGCCCCAGCATTTT,CASSLSGGAYQPQHF
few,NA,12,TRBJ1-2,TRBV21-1,TGTGCCCCTAAGGAGCCCTCTTATGGCTACACCTTC,CAPKEPSYGYTF
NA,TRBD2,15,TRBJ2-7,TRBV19,TGTGCCAGTAGTGGGACTAGCGGGGGGGCCTACGAGCAGTACTTC,CASSGTSGGAYEQYF
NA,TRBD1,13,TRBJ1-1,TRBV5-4,TGTGCCACCGACAGGGGTTCGGGCACTGAAGCTTTCTTT,CATDRGSGTEAFF
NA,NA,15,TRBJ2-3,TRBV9,TGTGCCAGCAGCGTGTCCGGGGGGCCTATAGATACGCAGTATTTT,CASSVSGGPIDTQYF
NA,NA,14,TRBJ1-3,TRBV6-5,TGTGCCAGCAGTTACTCGGCGCCTGAGGACACCATATATTTT,CASSYSAPEDTIYF
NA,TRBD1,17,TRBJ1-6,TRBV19,TGTGCCAGTAGTATAGGACCTGGGACAGGGTATGGTTCACCCCTCCACTTT,CASSIGPGTGYGSPLHF
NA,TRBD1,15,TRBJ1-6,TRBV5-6,TGTGCCAGCAGCTGGGGGACAGGTAGAAATTCACCCCTCCACTTT,CASSWGTGRNSPLHF
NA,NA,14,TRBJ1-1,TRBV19,TGTGCCAGTAGGGGGGAGGGTTTTGTCACTGAAGCTTTCTTT,CASRGEGFVTEAFF
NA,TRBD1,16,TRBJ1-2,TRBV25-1,TGTGCCAGCAGTGAATATAACCCGGGACAGTACTATGGCTACACCTTC,CASSEYNPGQYYGYTF
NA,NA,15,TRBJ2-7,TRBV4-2,TGTGCCAGCAGCGAGGCAGCGAGAAGTTCCTACGAGCAGTACTTC,CASSEAARSSYEQYF
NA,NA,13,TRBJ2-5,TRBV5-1,TGCGCCAGCAGCTTTGCAGGGCAAGAGACCCAGTACTTC,CASSFAGQETQYF
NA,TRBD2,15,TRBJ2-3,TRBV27,TGTGCCAGCAGTCCCTCTAGCGGTAGCACAGATACGCAGTATTTT,CASSPSSGSTDTQYF
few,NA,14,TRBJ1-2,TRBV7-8,TGTGCCAGCAGCTCCCGGTGGGGCTGGGGAGGCTACACCTTC,CASSSRWGWGGYTF
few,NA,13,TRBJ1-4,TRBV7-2,TGTGCCAGCAGCTGGCGGGTTAATGAAAAACTGTTTTTT,CASSWRVNEKLFF
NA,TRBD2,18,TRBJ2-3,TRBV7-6,TGTGCCAGCAGCCCGGGGGCTGTGCGGGGGGGCGTTTCAGATACGCAGTATTTT,CASSPGAVRGGVSDTQYF
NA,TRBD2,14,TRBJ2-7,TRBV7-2,TGTGCCAGCAGCTCCGGGACTACCATCTACGAGCAGTACTTC,CASSSGTTIYEQYF
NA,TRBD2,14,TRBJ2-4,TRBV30,TGTGCCTGGGGGCCGGGACTAGTGAAAAACATTCAGTACTTC,CAWGPGLVKNIQYF
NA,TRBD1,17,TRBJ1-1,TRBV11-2,TGTGCCAGCAGCTTATGGGACAGGGACGGTTCGAACACTGAAGCTTTCTTT,CASSLWDRDGSNTEAFF
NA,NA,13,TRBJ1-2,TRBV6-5,TGTGCCAGCAGTTACTCGGTGGGGGGTGGCTACACCTTC,CASSYSVGGGYTF
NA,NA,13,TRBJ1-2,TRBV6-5,TGTGCCAGCAGGGAATCGGACTTTTGGGGCTACACCTTC,CASRESDFWGYTF
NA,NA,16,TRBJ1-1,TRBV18,TGTGCCAGCTCACCTTCGACAGAAACTGTGGGCACTGAAGCTTTCTTT,CASSPSTETVGTEAFF
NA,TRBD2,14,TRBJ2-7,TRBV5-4,TGTGCCAGCAGCATTAGCGGGGACTCCTACGAGCAGTACTTC,CASSISGDSYEQYF
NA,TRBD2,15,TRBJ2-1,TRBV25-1,TGTGCCAGCAGTGTCCCGGGACTAGCGACCGCTGAGCAGTTCTTC,CASSVPGLATAEQFF
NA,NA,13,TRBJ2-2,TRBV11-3,TGTGCCAGCAGCTTCGGGGGAGCCGGGGAGCTGTTTTTT,CASSFGGAGELFF
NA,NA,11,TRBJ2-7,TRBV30,TGTGCCTGGATGGACACCTACGAGCAGTACTTC,CAWMDTYEQYF
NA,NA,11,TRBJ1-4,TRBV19,TGTGCCAGTAGTAACAGTGAAAAACTGTTTTTT,CASSNSEKLFF
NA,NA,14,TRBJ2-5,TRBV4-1,TGCGCCAGCAGCCAAGCAGGGTGGCAAGAGACCCAGTACTTC,CASSQAGWQETQYF
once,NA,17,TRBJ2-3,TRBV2,TGTGCCAGCAGTGAAGAGGCGGCGGGGCGGGGCACAGATACGCAGTATTTT,CASSEEAAGRGTDTQYF
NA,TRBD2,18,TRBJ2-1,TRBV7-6,TGTGCCAGCACCAGGGTCATGGGGCTGGGGGGGTCATACAATGAGCAGTTCTTC,CASTRVMGLGGSYNEQFF
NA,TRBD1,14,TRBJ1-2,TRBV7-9,TGTGCCAGCAGCTTAGCGCCAGGGGGCGATGGCTACACCTTC,CASSLAPGGDGYTF
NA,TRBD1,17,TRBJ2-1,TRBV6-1,TGTGCCAGCAGTGAAATCCCGGCGACAGGGTTTTCAAATGAGCAGTTCTTC,CASSEIPATGFSNEQFF
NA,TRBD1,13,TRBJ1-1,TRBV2,TGTGCCAGCAGTGAATGGGACAGGACCGAAGCTTTCTTT,CASSEWDRTEAFF
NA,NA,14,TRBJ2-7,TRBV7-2,TGTGCCAGCAGCTCCGACAGGACCGCCTACGAGCAGTACTTC,CASSSDRTAYEQYF
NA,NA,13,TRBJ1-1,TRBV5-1,TGCGCCAGCAGCCCTCCCAGCGACACTGAAGCTTTCTTT,CASSPPSDTEAFF
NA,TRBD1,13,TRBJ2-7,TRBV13,TGTGCCAGCAGCTTAGGGGTAGGACAGGGTGGGTACTTC,CASSLGVGQGGYF
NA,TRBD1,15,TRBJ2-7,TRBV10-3,TGTGCCATCAGTGGCTCGGACAGGGTCGGCTACGAGCAGTACTTC,CAISGSDRVGYEQYF
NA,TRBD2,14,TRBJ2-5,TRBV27,TGTGCCAGCAGTTCTACGGGGGGTTGGGAGACCCAGTACTTC,CASSSTGGWETQYF
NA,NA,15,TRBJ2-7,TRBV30,TGTGCCTGGAGTGTAGGTTTGACAGGGAGGTACGAGCAGTACTTC,CAWSVGLTGRYEQYF
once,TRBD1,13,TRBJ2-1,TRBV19,TGTGCCAGTAGTGTGACAGGGGGGGATGAGCAGTTCTTC,CASSVTGGDEQFF
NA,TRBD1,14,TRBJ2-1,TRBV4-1,TGCGCCAGCAGCCAACCGGGACAGCACAATGAGCAGTTCTTC,CASSQPGQHNEQFF
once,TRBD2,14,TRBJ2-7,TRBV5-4,TGTGCCAGCAGCTTAGCGGGGGCCTCCTACGAGCAGTACTTC,CASSLAGASYEQYF
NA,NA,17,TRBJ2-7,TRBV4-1,TGCGCCAGCAGCCAAGATCCCTCCGGGACAATAAGCAGCGAGCAGTACTTC,CASSQDPSGTISSEQYF
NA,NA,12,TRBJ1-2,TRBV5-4,TGTGCCAGCAGCTTCGATCAGGGAGGCTACACCTTC,CASSFDQGGYTF
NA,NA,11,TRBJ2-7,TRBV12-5,TGTGCTAGTGGTTCCTACTACGAGCAGTACTTC,CASGSYYEQYF
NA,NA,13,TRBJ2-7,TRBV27,TGTGCCAGCAGCTTATCTGGAGGTAACGAGCAGTACTTC,CASSLSGGNEQYF
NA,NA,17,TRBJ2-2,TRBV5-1,TGCGCCAGCAGCTTCCAGGGGATTGTAGGCGGAACCGGGGAGCTGTTTTTT,CASSFQGIVGGTGELFF
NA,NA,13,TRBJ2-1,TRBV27,TGTGCCAGCAGTTTAGACATCAACAATGAGCAGTTCTTC,CASSLDINNEQFF